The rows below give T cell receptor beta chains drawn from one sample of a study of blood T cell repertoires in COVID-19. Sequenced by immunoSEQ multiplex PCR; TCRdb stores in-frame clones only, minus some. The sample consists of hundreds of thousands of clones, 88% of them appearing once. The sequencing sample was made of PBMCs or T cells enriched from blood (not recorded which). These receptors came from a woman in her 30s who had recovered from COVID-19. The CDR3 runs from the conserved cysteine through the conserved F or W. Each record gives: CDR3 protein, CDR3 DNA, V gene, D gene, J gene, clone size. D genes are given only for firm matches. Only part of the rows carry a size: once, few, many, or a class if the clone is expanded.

CDR3 protein: CASNDRTLYEQYF; CDR3 DNA: TGTGCCAGCAATGACAGGACCCTCTACGAGCAGTACTTC; V gene: TRBV11-3; D gene: -; J gene: TRBJ2-7; clone size: -
CDR3 protein: CATSRVDRERGYTF; CDR3 DNA: TGTGCCACCAGCAGAGTCGACAGAGAACGCGGCTACACCTTC; V gene: TRBV15; D gene: -; J gene: TRBJ1-2; clone size: -
CDR3 protein: CASSPDRASSYEQYF; CDR3 DNA: TGTGCCAGCAGCCCGGACAGGGCAAGCTCCTACGAGCAGTACTTC; V gene: TRBV7-3; D gene: TRBD1; J gene: TRBJ2-7; clone size: -
CDR3 protein: CASSPRTATQSSYNSPLHF; CDR3 DNA: TGTGCCAGCAGTCCCAGGACAGCGACACAGAGCTCCTATAATTCACCCCTCCACTTT; V gene: TRBV6-2/TRBV6-3; D gene: -; J gene: TRBJ1-6; clone size: -
CDR3 protein: CASRTGVNEQFF; CDR3 DNA: TGTGCCAGCCGGACAGGGGTGAATGAGCAGTTCTTC; V gene: TRBV27; D gene: TRBD1; J gene: TRBJ2-1; clone size: -
CDR3 protein: CASDRQGDNYGYTF; CDR3 DNA: TGTGCCAGCGACCGACAGGGAGATAACTATGGCTACACCTTC; V gene: TRBV9; D gene: TRBD1; J gene: TRBJ1-2; clone size: -
CDR3 protein: CASSRDRGLTRSGNTIYF; CDR3 DNA: TGTGCCAGCAGCCGTGACAGGGGGTTAACTCGCTCTGGAAACACCATATATTTT; V gene: TRBV5-6; D gene: TRBD1; J gene: TRBJ1-3; clone size: -
CDR3 protein: CASSLGDMGFYGYTF; CDR3 DNA: TGTGCCAGCAGCTTAGGGGACATGGGTTTCTATGGCTACACCTTC; V gene: TRBV5-6; D gene: -; J gene: TRBJ1-2; clone size: -
CDR3 protein: CATSKGSEINYGYTF; CDR3 DNA: TGTGCCACCAGCAAGGGGTCGGAAATCAACTATGGCTACACCTTC; V gene: TRBV15; D gene: -; J gene: TRBJ1-2; clone size: -
CDR3 protein: CASSPRSYNSPLHF; CDR3 DNA: TGTGCCAGCAGCCCGAGGTCGTATAATTCACCCCTCCACTTT; V gene: TRBV7-9; D gene: -; J gene: TRBJ1-6; clone size: -
CDR3 protein: CASSDRGSGANVLTF; CDR3 DNA: TGCGCCAGCAGCGACAGGGGCTCTGGGGCCAACGTCCTGACTTTC; V gene: TRBV5-1; D gene: TRBD1; J gene: TRBJ2-6; clone size: -
CDR3 protein: CASSPTSGGGETQYF; CDR3 DNA: TGTGCCAGCAGCCCGACTAGCGGGGGTGGGGAGACCCAGTACTTC; V gene: TRBV6-2/TRBV6-3; D gene: TRBD2; J gene: TRBJ2-5; clone size: -
CDR3 protein: CASSGQGVVSGYTF; CDR3 DNA: TGTGCCAGCAGCGGACAGGGGGTTGTCTCTGGCTACACCTTC; V gene: TRBV9; D gene: TRBD1; J gene: TRBJ1-2; clone size: -
CDR3 protein: CASSLGTGIFGSYNSPLHF; CDR3 DNA: TGTGCCAGCAGTTTGGGGACAGGGATCTTTGGCTCCTATAATTCACCCCTCCACTTT; V gene: TRBV28; D gene: TRBD1; J gene: TRBJ1-6; clone size: few
CDR3 protein: CASSPLRGLDGTQYF; CDR3 DNA: TGTGCCAGCAGCCCGTTAAGGGGACTAGACGGGACCCAGTACTTC; V gene: TRBV3-1/TRBV3-2; D gene: TRBD2; J gene: TRBJ2-5; clone size: -
CDR3 protein: CASSRSGRVLVYEQYF; CDR3 DNA: TGTGCCAGCAGCCGTAGCGGTCGAGTATTGGTCTACGAGCAGTACTTC; V gene: TRBV7-9; D gene: -; J gene: TRBJ2-7; clone size: -
CDR3 protein: CASSQGVPDTQYF; CDR3 DNA: TGTGCCAGCAGCCAAGGCGTGCCAGATACGCAGTATTTT; V gene: TRBV3-1/TRBV3-2; D gene: -; J gene: TRBJ2-3; clone size: -
CDR3 protein: CASSPVQGPGAQYF; CDR3 DNA: TGTGCCAGCAGCCCCGTTCAGGGTCCAGGGGCCCAGTACTTC; V gene: TRBV3-1/TRBV3-2; D gene: -; J gene: TRBJ2-5; clone size: -
CDR3 protein: CASSEGAQDYGYTF; CDR3 DNA: TGTGCCAGCAGCGAGGGGGCGCAGGACTATGGCTACACCTTC; V gene: TRBV9; D gene: TRBD1; J gene: TRBJ1-2; clone size: -
CDR3 protein: CATADRVGGNTIYF; CDR3 DNA: TGTGCCACCGCAGACAGGGTGGGTGGAAACACCATATATTTT; V gene: TRBV2; D gene: TRBD1; J gene: TRBJ1-3; clone size: -
CDR3 protein: CASSQELAGFYNEQFF; CDR3 DNA: TGCGCCAGCAGCCAAGAACTCGCGGGGTTTTACAATGAGCAGTTCTTC; V gene: TRBV4-1; D gene: -; J gene: TRBJ2-1; clone size: once
CDR3 protein: CASRPSAGENYEQYF; CDR3 DNA: TGTGCCAGCAGGCCCTCGGCAGGGGAGAATTACGAGCAGTACTTC; V gene: TRBV6-5; D gene: -; J gene: TRBJ2-7; clone size: -
CDR3 protein: CASSRSQSRRTIYF; CDR3 DNA: TGTGCCAGCAGTCGCTCGCAATCTAGGCGCACCATATATTTT; V gene: TRBV28; D gene: -; J gene: TRBJ1-3; clone size: -
CDR3 protein: CASSVDGQGVYGYTF; CDR3 DNA: TGTGCCAGCAGCGTAGATGGGCAGGGGGTTTATGGCTACACCTTC; V gene: TRBV9; D gene: TRBD1; J gene: TRBJ1-2; clone size: -
CDR3 protein: CASRQGSNTEAFF; CDR3 DNA: TGCGCCAGCAGACAGGGGAGTAACACTGAAGCTTTCTTT; V gene: TRBV10-1; D gene: TRBD1; J gene: TRBJ1-1; clone size: -
CDR3 protein: CASSEARGPGNTIYF; CDR3 DNA: TGTGCCAGCAGTGAAGCCAGGGGACCTGGAAACACCATATATTTT; V gene: TRBV25-1; D gene: -; J gene: TRBJ1-3; clone size: -
CDR3 protein: CASSSIPGQGTSEGNQPQHF; CDR3 DNA: TGTGCCAGCAGTTCGATCCCGGGACAGGGGACTTCGGAGGGTAATCAGCCCCAGCATTTT; V gene: TRBV28; D gene: TRBD1; J gene: TRBJ1-5; clone size: -
CDR3 protein: CASSSRTGSSYNSPLHF; CDR3 DNA: TGTGCCAGCAGCTCGAGGACAGGGAGCTCCTATAATTCACCCCTCCACTTT; V gene: TRBV5-8; D gene: TRBD1; J gene: TRBJ1-6; clone size: -
CDR3 protein: CAWRGTGGPYGYTF; CDR3 DNA: TGTGCCTGGAGGGGGACAGGGGGCCCTTATGGCTACACCTTC; V gene: TRBV30; D gene: TRBD1; J gene: TRBJ1-2; clone size: -
CDR3 protein: CASSFSPGQGWVTGELFF; CDR3 DNA: TGTGCCAGTAGTTTTTCACCGGGACAGGGATGGGTCACCGGGGAGCTGTTTTTT; V gene: TRBV19; D gene: TRBD1; J gene: TRBJ2-2; clone size: -
CDR3 protein: CASSLVAGGDHEQFF; CDR3 DNA: TGTGCCAGCAGCTTAGTAGCGGGAGGGGACCATGAGCAGTTCTTC; V gene: TRBV7-8; D gene: TRBD2; J gene: TRBJ2-1; clone size: -
CDR3 protein: CASSQGTGHNQPQHF; CDR3 DNA: TGTGCCAGCAGCCAGGGGACAGGTCATAATCAGCCCCAGCATTTT; V gene: TRBV3-1/TRBV3-2; D gene: TRBD1; J gene: TRBJ1-5; clone size: -
CDR3 protein: CASSPRSSRGLTGGYTF; CDR3 DNA: TGTGCCAGCAGCCCTCGCAGCTCCAGGGGGCTCACGGGGGGCTACACCTTC; V gene: TRBV28; D gene: TRBD1; J gene: TRBJ1-2; clone size: -
CDR3 protein: CASSLVRDRGNGYTF; CDR3 DNA: TGTGCCAGCAGCTTGGTCCGGGACAGGGGTAATGGCTACACCTTC; V gene: TRBV5-6; D gene: TRBD1; J gene: TRBJ1-2; clone size: once
CDR3 protein: CASSLGPGSNQPQHF; CDR3 DNA: TGTGCCAGCAGCTTAGGGCCCGGGAGCAATCAGCCCCAGCATTTT; V gene: TRBV7-2; D gene: -; J gene: TRBJ1-5; clone size: -
CDR3 protein: CASSQLPSGGAWMGQYF; CDR3 DNA: TGCGCCAGCAGCCAGCTCCCCAGCGGGGGGGCGTGGATGGGGCAGTACTTC; V gene: TRBV4-1; D gene: TRBD2; J gene: TRBJ2-7; clone size: -
CDR3 protein: CASSPGQANTEAFF; CDR3 DNA: TGTGCCAGCTCACCAGGCCAGGCGAACACTGAAGCTTTCTTT; V gene: TRBV18; D gene: -; J gene: TRBJ1-1; clone size: once
CDR3 protein: CASSHEGGLYGYTF; CDR3 DNA: TGTGCCAGCAGCCATGAGGGAGGACTTTATGGCTACACCTTC; V gene: TRBV14; D gene: -; J gene: TRBJ1-2; clone size: -
CDR3 protein: CASSLSRRLRQGMDTQYF; CDR3 DNA: TGTGCCAGCAGTTTATCGCGTCGCCTGCGACAGGGTATGGATACGCAGTATTTT; V gene: TRBV27; D gene: TRBD1; J gene: TRBJ2-3; clone size: -
CDR3 protein: CASRSGLAGYTF; CDR3 DNA: TGTGCCAGCCGCTCTGGCCTGGCTGGCTACACCTTC; V gene: TRBV12-3/TRBV12-4; D gene: -; J gene: TRBJ1-2; clone size: -